This T cell receptor beta chain was identified during a study of vaccination and CD4 T cells after COVID-19. The treatment: roughly 10-day PBMC culture with coronavirus spike peptide pools or control peptides (ViraFEST assay). As for this clonotype: Antigen: not known.

The CDR3 length is 12 residues. Trimming pared 6 bases from V and 4 bases from J, leaving 9 bases between. Germline V CDR1 and CDR2: SNHLY, FYNNEI. Oncomine TCR Beta short-read sequencing was applied to DNA from cultured CD4+ T cells. Genomic DNA extraction was carried out from cultured CD4+ T cells. TCRdb passed the PCR reads through MiXCR, listing each CDR3 protein once. The sample includes tens of thousands of distinct CDR3 sequences, less than 75% of them seen just once. The chain employs TRBV2 and TRBJ1-2; TRBD1 is a possible D gene (6 bases). The receptor's source is a human donor who had recovered from COVID-19. The material sequenced was CD4+ T cells from blood, cultured in vitro. The CDR3 nucleotides are TGTGCCAGCAGCAGGACAGTCTATGGCTACACCTTC. It yields the protein CASSRTVYGYTF.